The 2 T cell receptor beta chains given below trace back to one sample, sequenced in a study of T cell responses to AZD1222 COVID-19 vaccine. The protocol was immunoSEQ multiplex PCR, while the TCRdb copy is restricted to in-frame clones and leaves out a portion. The sample contains approximately 100,000 clones, about 89% of which appear only once. The specimen was peripheral blood, collected on day 0 of AZD1222 vaccination. The receptor set was obtained from an adult in good health.

Only a few counts were recorded for this clone. The gene calls are TRBV19 and TRBJ1-4; no definite D call. Germline CDR1 LNHDA, CDR2 SQIVND (reference sequence). Trimming took off 10 bases at V and 1 base at J, with 19 bases between the two ends. The CDR3 length is 16 residues. CDR3 sequence reads: CATIRARGGTNEKLFF. The CDR3 nucleotides are TGTGCCACAATTAGGGCCCGGGGTGGAACTAATGAAAAACTGTTTTTT.

The chain combines TRBV25-1 with TRBJ2-7; no clear D gene. V was pared by 2 bases and J by 7 bases, with 18 bases between. CDR3 size: 15 residues. Germline CDR1 reads MGHDK; CDR2 reads SYGVNS. The CDR3 is CASSERLGGFEEQYF. As DNA, the CDR3 is TGTGCCAGCAGTGAACGCTTGGGCGGTTTCGAAGAGCAGTACTTC.